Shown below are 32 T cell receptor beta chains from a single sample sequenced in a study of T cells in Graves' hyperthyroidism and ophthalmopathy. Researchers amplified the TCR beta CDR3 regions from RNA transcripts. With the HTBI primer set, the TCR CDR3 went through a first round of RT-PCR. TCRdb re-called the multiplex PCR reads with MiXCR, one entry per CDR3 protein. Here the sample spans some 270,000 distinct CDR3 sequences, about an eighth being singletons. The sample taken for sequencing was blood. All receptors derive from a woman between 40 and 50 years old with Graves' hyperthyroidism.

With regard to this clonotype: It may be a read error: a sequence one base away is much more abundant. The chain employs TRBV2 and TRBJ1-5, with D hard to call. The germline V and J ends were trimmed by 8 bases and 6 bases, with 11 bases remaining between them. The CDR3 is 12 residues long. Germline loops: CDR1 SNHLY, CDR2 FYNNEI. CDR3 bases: TGTGCCAGCGGAGGACCGCTTCAGCCCCAGCATTTT. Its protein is CASGGPLQPQHF.

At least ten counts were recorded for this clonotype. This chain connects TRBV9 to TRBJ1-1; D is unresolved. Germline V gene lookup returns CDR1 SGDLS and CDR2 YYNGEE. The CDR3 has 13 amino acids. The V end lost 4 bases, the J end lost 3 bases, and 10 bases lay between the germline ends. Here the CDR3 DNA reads TGTGCCAGCAGCCGGAGCGGGGACACTGAAGCTTTCTTT. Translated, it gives CASSRSGDTEAFF.

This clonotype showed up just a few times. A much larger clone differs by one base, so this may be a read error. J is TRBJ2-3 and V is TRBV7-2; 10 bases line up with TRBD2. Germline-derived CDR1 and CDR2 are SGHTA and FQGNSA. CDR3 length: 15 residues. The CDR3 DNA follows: TGTGCCCGCAGCTTGACTAGCGGGCGCACAGATACGCAGTATTTT. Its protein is CARSLTSGRTDTQYF.

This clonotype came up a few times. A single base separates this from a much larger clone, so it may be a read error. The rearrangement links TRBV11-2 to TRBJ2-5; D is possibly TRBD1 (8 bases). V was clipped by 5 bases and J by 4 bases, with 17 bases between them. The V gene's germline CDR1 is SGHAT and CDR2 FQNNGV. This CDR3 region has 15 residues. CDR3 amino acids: CASSRTGRGRETQYF. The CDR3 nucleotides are TGTGCCAGCAGCCGGACAGGGAGGGGGCGAGAGACCCAGTACTTC.

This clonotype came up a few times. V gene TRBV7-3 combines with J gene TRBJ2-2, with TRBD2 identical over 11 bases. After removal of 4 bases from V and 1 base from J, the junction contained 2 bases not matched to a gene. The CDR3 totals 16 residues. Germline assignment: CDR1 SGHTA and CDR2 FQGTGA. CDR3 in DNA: TGTGCCAGCAGCTCGCTAGCGGGAGGGAACACCGGGGAGCTGTTTTTT. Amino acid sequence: CASSSLAGGNTGELFF. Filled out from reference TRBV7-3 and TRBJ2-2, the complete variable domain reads GAGVSQTPSNKVTEKGKYVELRCDPISGHTALYWYRQSLGQGPEFLIYFQGTGAADDSGLPNDRFFAVRPEGSVSTLKIQRTERGDSAVYLCASSSLAGGNTGELFFGEGSRLTVL.

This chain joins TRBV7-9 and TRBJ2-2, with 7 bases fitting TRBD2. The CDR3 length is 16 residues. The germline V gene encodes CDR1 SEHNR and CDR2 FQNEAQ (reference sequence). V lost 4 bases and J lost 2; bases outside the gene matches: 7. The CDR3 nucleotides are TGTGCCAGCAGCTCCTGGGGAGGGGTTAACACCGGGGAGCTGTTTTTT. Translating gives CASSSWGGVNTGELFF.

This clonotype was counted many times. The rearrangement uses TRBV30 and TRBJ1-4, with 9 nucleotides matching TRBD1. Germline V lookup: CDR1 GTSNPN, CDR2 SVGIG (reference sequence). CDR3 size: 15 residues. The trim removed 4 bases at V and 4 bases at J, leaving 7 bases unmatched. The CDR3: CAWTTTGGFNEKLFF. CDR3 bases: TGTGCCTGGACCACAACAGGGGGCTTTAATGAAAAACTGTTTTTT. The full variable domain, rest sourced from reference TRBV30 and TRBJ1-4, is SQTIHQWPATLVQPVGSPLSLECTVEGTSNPNLYWYRQAAGRGLQLLFYSVGIGQISSEVPQNLSASRPQDRQFILSSKKLLLSDSGFYLCAWTTTGGFNEKLFFGSGTQLSVL.

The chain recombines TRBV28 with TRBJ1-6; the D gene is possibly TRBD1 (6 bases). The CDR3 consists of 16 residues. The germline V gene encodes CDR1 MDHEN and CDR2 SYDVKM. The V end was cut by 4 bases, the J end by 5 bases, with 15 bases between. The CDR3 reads CASSSSRGPNNSPLHF. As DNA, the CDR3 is TGTGCCAGCAGTTCCAGCAGGGGCCCGAATAATTCACCCCTCCACTTT.

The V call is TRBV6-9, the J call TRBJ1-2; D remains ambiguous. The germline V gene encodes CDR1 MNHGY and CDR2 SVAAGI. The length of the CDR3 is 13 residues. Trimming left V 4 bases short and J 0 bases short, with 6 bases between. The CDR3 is CASSSTSNYGYTF. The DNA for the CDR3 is TGTGCCAGCAGTTCAACATCTAACTATGGCTACACCTTC.

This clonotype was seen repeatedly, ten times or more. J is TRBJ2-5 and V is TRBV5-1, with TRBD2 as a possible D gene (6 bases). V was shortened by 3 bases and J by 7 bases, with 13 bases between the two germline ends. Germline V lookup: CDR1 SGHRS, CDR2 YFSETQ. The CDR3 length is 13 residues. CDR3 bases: TGCGCCAGCAGCTCCGGAGGGGATGGGACCCAGTACTTC. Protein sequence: CASSSGGDGTQYF.

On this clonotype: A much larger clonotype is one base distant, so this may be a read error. Here the CDR3 reads CASSDPRGEDIQYF. The CDR3 nucleotides are TGTGCCAGCAGTGATCCCCGCGGGGAGGACATTCAGTACTTC. The rearrangement uses TRBV6-1 and TRBJ2-4, with D possibly matching TRBD2 (6 bases). Per the germline V gene, CDR1 is MNHNS and CDR2 is SASEGT. The CDR3 contains 14 residues. Trimming shortened V by 3 bases and J by 8 bases, and 14 bases separated the two germline ends.

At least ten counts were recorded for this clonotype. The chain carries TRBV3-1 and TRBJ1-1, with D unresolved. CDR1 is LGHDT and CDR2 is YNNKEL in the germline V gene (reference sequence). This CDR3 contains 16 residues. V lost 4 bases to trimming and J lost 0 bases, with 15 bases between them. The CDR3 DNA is TGTGCCAGCAGCCGAGATGCTGGGCAGTTGAACACTGAAGCTTTCTTT. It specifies CASSRDAGQLNTEAFF. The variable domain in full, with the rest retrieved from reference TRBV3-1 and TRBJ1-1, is DTAVSQTPKYLVTQMGNDKSIKCEQNLGHDTMYWYKQDSKKFLKIMFSYNNKELIINETVPNRFSPKSPDKAHLNLHINSLELGDSAVYFCASSRDAGQLNTEAFFGQGTRLTVV.

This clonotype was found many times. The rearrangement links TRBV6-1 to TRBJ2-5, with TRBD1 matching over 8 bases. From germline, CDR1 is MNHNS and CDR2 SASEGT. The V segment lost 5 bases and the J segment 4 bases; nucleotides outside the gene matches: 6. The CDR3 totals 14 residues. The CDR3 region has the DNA TGTGCCAGCAGTTCCCCGGACAGGGTAGAGACCCAGTACTTC. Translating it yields CASSSPDRVETQYF.

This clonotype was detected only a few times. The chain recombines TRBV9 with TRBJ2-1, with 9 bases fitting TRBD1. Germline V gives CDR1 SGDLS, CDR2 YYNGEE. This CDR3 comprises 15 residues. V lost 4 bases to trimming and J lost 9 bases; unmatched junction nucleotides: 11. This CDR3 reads CASSSPGQGRAEQFF. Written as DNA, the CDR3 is TGTGCCAGCAGCTCTCCGGGACAGGGACGCGCTGAGCAGTTCTTC.

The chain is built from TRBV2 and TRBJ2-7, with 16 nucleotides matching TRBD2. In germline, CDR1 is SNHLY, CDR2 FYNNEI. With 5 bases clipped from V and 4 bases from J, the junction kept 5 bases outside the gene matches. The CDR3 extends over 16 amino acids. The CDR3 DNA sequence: TGTGCCAGCAGTAATCCGGGACTAGCGGGAGGGTACGAGCAGTACTTC. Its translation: CASSNPGLAGGYEQYF. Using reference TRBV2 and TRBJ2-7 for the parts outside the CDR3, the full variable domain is EPEVTQTPSHQVTQMGQEVILRCVPISNHLYFYWYRQILGQKVEFLVSFYNNEISEKSEIFDDQFSVERPDGSNFTLKIRSTKLEDSAMYFCASSNPGLAGGYEQYFGPGTRLTVT.

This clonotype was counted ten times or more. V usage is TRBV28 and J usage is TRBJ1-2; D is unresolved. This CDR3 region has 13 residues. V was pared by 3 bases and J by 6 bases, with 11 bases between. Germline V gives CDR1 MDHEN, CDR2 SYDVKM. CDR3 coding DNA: TGTGCCAGCAGTTTTGCGGGATGGGATGGCTACACCTTC. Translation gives CASSFAGWDGYTF.

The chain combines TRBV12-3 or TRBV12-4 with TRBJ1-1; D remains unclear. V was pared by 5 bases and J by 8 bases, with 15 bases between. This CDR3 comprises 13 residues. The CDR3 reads CASSPLGRWEAFF. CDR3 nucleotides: TGTGCCAGCAGTCCCCTGGGGAGGTGGGAAGCTTTCTTT.

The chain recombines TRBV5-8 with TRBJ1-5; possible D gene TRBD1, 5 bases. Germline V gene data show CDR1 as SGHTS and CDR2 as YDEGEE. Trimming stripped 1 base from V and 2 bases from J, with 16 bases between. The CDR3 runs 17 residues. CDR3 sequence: CASSLRQSTWGNQPQHF. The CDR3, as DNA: TGTGCCAGCAGCTTGCGACAGAGTACCTGGGGCAATCAGCCCCAGCATTTT.

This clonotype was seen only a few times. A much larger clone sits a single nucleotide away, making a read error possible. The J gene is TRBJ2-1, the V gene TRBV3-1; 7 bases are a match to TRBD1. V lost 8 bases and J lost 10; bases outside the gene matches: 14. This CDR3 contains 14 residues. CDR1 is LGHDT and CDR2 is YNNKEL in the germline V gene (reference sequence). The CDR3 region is CASGPRTGSREQFF. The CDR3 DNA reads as TGTGCCAGCGGCCCGCGGACAGGCAGTAGGGAGCAGTTCTTC.

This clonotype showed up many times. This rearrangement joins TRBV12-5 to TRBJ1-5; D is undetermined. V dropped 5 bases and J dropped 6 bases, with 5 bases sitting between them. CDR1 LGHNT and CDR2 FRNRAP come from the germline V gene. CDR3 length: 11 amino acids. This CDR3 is CASGEPQPQHF. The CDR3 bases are TGTGCTAGTGGTGAGCCTCAGCCCCAGCATTTT. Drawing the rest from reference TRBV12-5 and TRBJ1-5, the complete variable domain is DARVTQTPRHKVTEMGQEVTMRCQPILGHNTVFWYRQTMMQGLELLAYFRNRAPLDDSGMPKDRFSAEMPDATLATLKIQPSEPRDSAVYFCASGEPQPQHFGDGTRLSIL.

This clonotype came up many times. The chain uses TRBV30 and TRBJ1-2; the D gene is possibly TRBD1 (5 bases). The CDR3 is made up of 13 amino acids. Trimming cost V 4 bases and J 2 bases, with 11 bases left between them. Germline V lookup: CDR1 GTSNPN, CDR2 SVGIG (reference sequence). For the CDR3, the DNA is TGTGCCTGGACAGGGTGGGCCAACTATGGCTACACCTTC. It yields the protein CAWTGWANYGYTF.

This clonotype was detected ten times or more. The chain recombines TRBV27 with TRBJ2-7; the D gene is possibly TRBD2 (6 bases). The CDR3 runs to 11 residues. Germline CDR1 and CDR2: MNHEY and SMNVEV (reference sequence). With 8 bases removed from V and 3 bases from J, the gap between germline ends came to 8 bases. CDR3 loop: CASGRFYEQYF. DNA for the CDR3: TGTGCCAGCGGGAGGTTCTACGAGCAGTACTTC.

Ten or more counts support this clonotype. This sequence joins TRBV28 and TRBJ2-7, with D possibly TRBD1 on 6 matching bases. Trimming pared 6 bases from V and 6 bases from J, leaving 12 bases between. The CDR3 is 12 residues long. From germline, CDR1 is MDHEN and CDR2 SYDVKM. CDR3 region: CASREIRGEQYF. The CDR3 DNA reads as TGTGCCAGCAGGGAAATCAGGGGCGAGCAGTACTTC.

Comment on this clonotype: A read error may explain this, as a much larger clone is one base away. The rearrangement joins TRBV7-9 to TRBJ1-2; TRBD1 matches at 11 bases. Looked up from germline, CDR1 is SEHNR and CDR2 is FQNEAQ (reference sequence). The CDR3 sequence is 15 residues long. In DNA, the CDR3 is TGTGCCAGCGGCTTGTACCCGGGACAGGGGGAAGGCTACACCTTC. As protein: CASGLYPGQGEGYTF.

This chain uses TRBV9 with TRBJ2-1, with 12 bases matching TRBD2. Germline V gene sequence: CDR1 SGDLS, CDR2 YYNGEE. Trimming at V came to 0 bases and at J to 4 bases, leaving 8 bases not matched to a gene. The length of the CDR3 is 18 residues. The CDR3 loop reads CASSVATGLAGRYNEQFF. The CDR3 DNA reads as TGTGCCAGCAGCGTAGCTACAGGACTAGCGGGACGGTACAATGAGCAGTTCTTC.

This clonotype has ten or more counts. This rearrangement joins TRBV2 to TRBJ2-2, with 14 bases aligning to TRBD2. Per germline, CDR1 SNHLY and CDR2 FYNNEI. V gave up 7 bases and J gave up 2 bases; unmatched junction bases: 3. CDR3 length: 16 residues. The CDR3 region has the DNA TGTGCCAGCAAGGGACTAGCGGGAGCCAACACCGGGGAGCTGTTTTTT. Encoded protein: CASKGLAGANTGELFF.

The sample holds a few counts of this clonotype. CDR3 in DNA: TGTGCCAGCGGACGGGGTAGCAATCAGCCCCAGCATTTT. Protein: CASGRGSNQPQHF. This chain connects TRBV12-3 or TRBV12-4 to TRBJ1-5, with D hard to call. The CDR3 is 13 residues long. Trimming removed 8 bases at V and 0 bases at J, with 8 bases between.

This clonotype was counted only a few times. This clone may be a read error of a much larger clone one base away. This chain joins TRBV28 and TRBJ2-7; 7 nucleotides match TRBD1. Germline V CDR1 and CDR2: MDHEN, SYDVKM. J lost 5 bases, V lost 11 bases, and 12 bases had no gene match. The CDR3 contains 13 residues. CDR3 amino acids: CAWWGRGRNEQYF. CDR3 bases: TGTGCCTGGTGGGGCAGGGGGAGAAACGAGCAGTACTTC. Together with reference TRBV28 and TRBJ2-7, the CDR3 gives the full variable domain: DVKVTQSSRYLVKRTGEKVFLECVQDMDHENMFWYRQDPGLGLRLIYFSYDVKMKEKGDIPEGYSVSREKKERFSLILESASTNQTSMYLCAWWGRGRNEQYFGPGTRLTVT.

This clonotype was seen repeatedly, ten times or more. The CDR3 DNA follows: TGTGCCAGCAGCTTAGGCAGCGCCTATGGCTACACCTTC. It encodes CASSLGSAYGYTF. The chain carries TRBV7-8 and TRBJ1-2, with D unresolved. Deletions cut 1 base from V and 4 bases from J, with 7 bases between. The germline V gene encodes CDR1 SGHVS and CDR2 FQNEAQ. The CDR3 is 13 amino acids.

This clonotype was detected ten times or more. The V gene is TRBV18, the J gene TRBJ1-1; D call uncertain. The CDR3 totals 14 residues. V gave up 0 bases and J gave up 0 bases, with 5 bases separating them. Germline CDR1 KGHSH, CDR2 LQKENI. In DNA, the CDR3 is TGTGCCAGCTCACCACCGAGTGTGAACACTGAAGCTTTCTTT. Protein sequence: CASSPPSVNTEAFF.

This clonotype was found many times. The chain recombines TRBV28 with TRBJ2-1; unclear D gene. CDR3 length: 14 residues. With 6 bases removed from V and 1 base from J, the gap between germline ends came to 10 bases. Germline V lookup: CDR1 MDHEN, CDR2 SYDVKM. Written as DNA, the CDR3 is TGTGCCAGCAGCTTAGGCGGATCCTACAATGAGCAGTTCTTC. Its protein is CASSLGGSYNEQFF. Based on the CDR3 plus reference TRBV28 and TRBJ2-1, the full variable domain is DVKVTQSSRYLVKRTGEKVFLECVQDMDHENMFWYRQDPGLGLRLIYFSYDVKMKEKGDIPEGYSVSREKKERFSLILESASTNQTSMYLCASSLGGSYNEQFFGPGTRLTVL.

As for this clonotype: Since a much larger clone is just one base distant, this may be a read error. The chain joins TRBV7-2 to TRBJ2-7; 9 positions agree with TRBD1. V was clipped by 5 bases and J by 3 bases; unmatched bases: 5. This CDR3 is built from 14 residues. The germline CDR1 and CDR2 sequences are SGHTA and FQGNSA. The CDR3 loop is CASSARDRVYEQYF. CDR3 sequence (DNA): TGTGCCAGCAGCGCCCGGGACAGGGTCTACGAGCAGTACTTC.